The next 10 T cell receptor beta chains were all read from a single sample in a study of glioma-infiltrating T cells. Amplification of TCR alpha and beta CDR3 regions from RNA used iRepertoire nested multiplex PCR. TCRdb re-called the multiplex PCR reads through MiXCR, storing one row per CDR3 protein. Of over 15,000 distinct CDR3 sequences listed, roughly 64% were seen once; the top ten hold around 39%. The specimen sequenced was glioma tissue, nonneoplastic brain tissue, or PBMCs (not recorded which). The receptors originated from a human donor with low-grade glioma or glioblastoma, undergoing nonglioma brain surgery, or in good health (not recorded which).

The chain recombines TRBV6-1 with TRBJ1-1; D call uncertain. This CDR3 has 13 amino acids. Germline lookup yields CDR1 MNHNS and CDR2 SASEGT. The V end was cut by 6 bases, the J end by 10 bases, with 18 bases between. CDR3 sequence: CASSEKETRRAFF. The CDR3 bases are TGTGCCAGCAGCGAGAAGGAGACTAGGCGAGCTTTCTTT.

In its sample, this clonotype was seen a few times. The V call is TRBV7-3, the J call TRBJ1-1, with a possible D match to TRBD1 (6 bases). V was cut by 4 bases and J by 0 bases, with 12 bases left in between. This CDR3 is 15 amino acids long. Germline lookup yields CDR1 SGHTA and CDR2 FQGTGA. The CDR3 here is CASSSQGTMNTEAFF. The DNA of the CDR3 is TGTGCCAGCAGCTCCCAGGGGACGATGAACACTGAAGCTTTCTTT.

This clonotype was recorded a few times. The chain uses TRBV19 and TRBJ2-3; possibly TRBD2 for D (6 bases). The CDR3 consists of 13 residues. The germline CDR1 and CDR2 sequences are LNHDA and SQIVND (reference sequence). Trimming removed 7 bases at V and 6 bases at J, with 14 bases between. CDR3 coding DNA: TGTGCCAGTACCGACCGGGAGAGGGATACGCAGTATTTT. Encoded protein: CASTDRERDTQYF.

This clonotype was seen a few times. The V and J genes are TRBV20-1 and TRBJ2-4, with D maybe TRBD2 (6 bases). This CDR3 has 12 amino acids. CDR1 and CDR2 (germline): DFQATT, SNEGSKA (reference sequence). Trimming stripped 1 base from V and 8 bases from J, with 9 bases between. CDR3 in DNA: TGCAGTGCTAGAGCGGTAGCGGACATTCAGTACTTC. Protein product: CSARAVADIQYF.

This clonotype appeared once. The chain carries TRBV28 and TRBJ1-5; D is undetermined. The CDR3 sequence is 12 residues long. Germline V lookup: CDR1 MDHEN, CDR2 SYDVKM. V lost 3 bases, J lost 2 bases, and 2 bases lay in between. CDR3 region: CASSFGNQPQHF. CDR3 DNA: TGTGCCAGCAGTTTCGGCAATCAGCCCCAGCATTTT.

This clonotype appeared many times. This chain links TRBV7-6 with TRBJ1-1; 10 bases fit TRBD1. This CDR3 is 17 amino acids long. The V and J ends lost 5 bases and 3 bases, in that order; junction bases with no gene match: 12. CDR1 is SGHVS and CDR2 is FNYEAQ in the germline V gene. The CDR3 spells CASSPQTDRGFYTEAFF. The CDR3 nucleotides read TGTGCCAGCAGCCCTCAAACGGACAGGGGGTTTTACACTGAAGCTTTCTTT.

The genes are TRBV10-1 and TRBJ2-3; D gene ambiguous. Between the trimmed V and J ends, which lost 0 bases and 5 bases, there was a span of 3 bases. The CDR3 has 12 amino acids. Germline V gives CDR1 WNHNN, CDR2 SYGVQD (reference sequence). The CDR3 protein is CASSESGDTQYF. DNA of the CDR3: TGCGCCAGCAGTGAGTCTGGAGATACGCAGTATTTT.

This clonotype was seen at least ten times. This chain joins TRBV29-1 and TRBJ2-7; D gene unclear. V lost 5 bases to trimming and J lost 6 bases, with 11 bases between them. Germline CDR1 is SQVTM and CDR2 is ANQGSEA. This CDR3 contains 11 residues. The CDR3 coding sequence is TGCAGCGTTAGCGTGGCCGGCGAGCAGTACTTC. This gives the protein CSVSVAGEQYF.

A single count supports this clonotype. The V call is TRBV20-1, the J call TRBJ1-2; weak D call: TRBD1 (5 bases). The germline gives CDR1 DFQATT, CDR2 SNEGSKA (reference sequence). The CDR3 covers 14 residues. The V end was cut by 5 bases, the J end by 10 bases, with 23 bases between. The CDR3 loop reads CSAGGAGAGYNYTF. The CDR3 DNA reads TGCAGTGCTGGAGGAGCCGGGGCGGGCTATAACTACACCTTC.

This clonotype was detected only once. The chain recombines TRBV6-6 with TRBJ1-1, with D possibly TRBD1 on 5 matching bases. Germline assignment: CDR1 MNHNY and CDR2 SVGAGI (reference sequence). The V gene lost 6 bases and the J gene lost 5 bases, with 10 bases spanning the gap. The CDR3 spans 12 residues. CDR3: CASRRGSTEAFF. The CDR3 DNA sequence: TGTGCCAGCAGGAGGGGATCAACTGAAGCTTTCTTT.